This T cell receptor (beta chain) was obtained from a study of blood T cells in healthy people across ages. Whole-study results and caveats: Investigators treated diversity estimates from one million T cells as underestimates.

With 6 bases removed from V and 6 bases from J, the gap between germline ends came to 18 bases. CDR3 size: 14 residues. Germline V CDR1 and CDR2: DFQATT, SNEGSKA (reference sequence). A second PCR, run for about 7 to 12 cycles, used a sample-barcoded 5' primer plus a J-beta primer mix. Unique molecular identifiers of 12 random nucleotides labeled each cDNA. MiXCR, run by TCRdb on the 5' RACE reads, gives a single entry per CDR3 protein. This repertoire shows around 1,900,000 distinct CDR3 sequences, around 42% found once; its top ten account for about 23%. This clonotype came up a few times. The antigen is undetermined.

The chain combines TRBV20-1 with TRBJ2-1; D might be TRBD1 or TRBD2, each matching 7 bases. The sample was blood. The clonotype originates from a human donor in good health. CDR3 coding DNA: TGCAGTGCCACGGGGAGGGACAGACTCAATGAGCAGTTCTTC. Its translation: CSATGRDRLNEQFF.